The present T cell receptor (beta chain) was sequenced within a study of blood T cell repertoires in COVID-19. Whole-study context: Sources were T cells, B-cell-depleted T cells, or PBMCs; the material itself was cDNA or gDNA.

Methods used by the authors: For nucleated cells, counts were estimated from reference gene primer amplification. This table comes from immunoSEQ multiplex PCR, and its TCRdb copy is limited to in-frame clones, with some not included. V, J and clone size are taken as reported in that table, and D and trimming were inferred from the DNA itself. The repertoire holds under 75,000 clones, with around nine tenths as singletons. The J segment lost 1 base and the V segment lost 7 bases, leaving 11 bases of the junction unmatched. The germline V gene encodes CDR1 MNHEY and CDR2 SMNVEV (reference sequence). The CDR3 is 17 residues long.

The sequence was obtained from a woman aged 18-29 years with acute or convalescent COVID-19. Sequences were obtained from peripheral blood. The V gene is TRBV27, the J gene TRBJ1-3; 9 bases match TRBD1. The CDR3 protein is CASTIYGTGKSGNTIYF. For the CDR3, the DNA is TGTGCCAGCACCATTTACGGGACAGGGAAGTCTGGAAACACCATATATTTT.